This T cell receptor beta chain is drawn from a study of T cell clones after liver transplantation. Across the whole study: Draws occurred before transplant, before withdrawal, and after complete or failed withdrawal.

Looked up from germline, CDR1 is SGDLS and CDR2 is YYNGEE. The CDR3 spans 13 residues. Trimming pared 7 bases from V and 4 bases from J, leaving 11 bases between. The method was immunoSEQ multiplex PCR; TCRdb's version includes in-frame clones alone and lacks a portion of them. The table shows about 33,000 clones, with about 93% occurring only once. This chain links TRBV9 with TRBJ1-4, with D perhaps TRBD1 (5 bases). Material: CD8+ T cells from blood, obtained 12 months after liver transplant. The receptor's source is a human patient who received a liver transplant. Some T cells here may be from the graft donor. CDR3 nucleotide sequence: TGTGCCAGCCAGGGAACGGATAATGAAAAACTGTTTTTT. Amino acid sequence: CASQGTDNEKLFF.